This record looks at one T cell receptor (beta chain) sequence and its context. This clonotype was detected ten times or more. It has no known antigen specificity. No base qualities exist here, and no much larger clone lies one base off it. Receptors were amplified or captured by PCR. Sequencer: Illumina HiSeq 2500. TCR libraries were prepared with molecular barcoding, using unique molecular identifiers to normalize TCRbeta repertoire quantification. In-frame beta chains were kept once TCRdb had trimmed the public reads at Q25 with fastp and called clones with MiXCR. A single entry per CDR3 protein holds the most common genes and DNA from its merged rows. The sample table contains 250,000 to 300,000 distinct CDR3 sequences; only one count was recorded for 9.5% to 10% of them. The ten largest clones add up to about 9.4% of the sample. The data originate from a study of T-cell reconstitution after alpha-beta-depleted transplantation in children (dated by TCRdb to the mid-2010s). In the study overall: T-cell immune reconstitution after TCRalphabeta/CD19-depleted allogeneic hematopoietic cell transplantation in children was quantitatively tracked in the study by means of TCR repertoire profiling.

The sample here was PBMCs from the stem cell graft donor, taken from the stem cell graft. The clonotype originates from a human donor who donated a stem cell graft to a child with SCID.

The DNA is TGTGCCAGCAGAAGGACACAAACCGGGAAGGATACGCAGTATTTT. Translated, this is CASRRTQTGKDTQYF. This sequence uses TRBV12-3 or TRBV12-4 and TRBJ2-3, with the D call perhaps TRBD1 or TRBD2, each one matching 5 bases. Trimming takes 6 bases from V and 6 bases from J, and the germline ends sit 19 bases apart. The CDR3 measures 15 amino acids from cysteine to phenylalanine. The sequence is cut down to CDR3 DNA, 45 bases in frame from base 1.